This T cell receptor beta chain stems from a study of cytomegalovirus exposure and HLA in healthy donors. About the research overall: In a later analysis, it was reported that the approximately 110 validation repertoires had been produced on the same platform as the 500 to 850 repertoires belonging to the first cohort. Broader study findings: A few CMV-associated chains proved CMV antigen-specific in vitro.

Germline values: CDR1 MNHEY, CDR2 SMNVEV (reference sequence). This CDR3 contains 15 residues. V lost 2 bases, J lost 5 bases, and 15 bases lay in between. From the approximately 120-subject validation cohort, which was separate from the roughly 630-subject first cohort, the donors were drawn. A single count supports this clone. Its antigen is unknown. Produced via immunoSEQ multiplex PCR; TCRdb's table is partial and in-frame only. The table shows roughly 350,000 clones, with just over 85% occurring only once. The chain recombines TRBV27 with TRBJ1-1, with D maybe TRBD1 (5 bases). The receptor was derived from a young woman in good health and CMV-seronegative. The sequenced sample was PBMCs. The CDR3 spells CASSLSFSRGTEAFF. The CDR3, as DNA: TGTGCCAGCAGTTTAAGTTTCTCAAGGGGTACTGAAGCTTTCTTT.